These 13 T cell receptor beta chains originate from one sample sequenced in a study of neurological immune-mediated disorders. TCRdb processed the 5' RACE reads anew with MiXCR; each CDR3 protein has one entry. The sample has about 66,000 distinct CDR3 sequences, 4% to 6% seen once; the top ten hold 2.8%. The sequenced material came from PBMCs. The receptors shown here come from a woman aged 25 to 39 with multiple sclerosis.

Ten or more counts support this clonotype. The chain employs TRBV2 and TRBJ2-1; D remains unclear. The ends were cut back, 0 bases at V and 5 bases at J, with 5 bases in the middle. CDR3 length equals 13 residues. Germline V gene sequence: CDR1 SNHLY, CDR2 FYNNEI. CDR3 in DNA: TGTGCCAGCAGTGAAGCCCCGGACAATGAGCAGTTCTTC. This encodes CASSEAPDNEQFF.

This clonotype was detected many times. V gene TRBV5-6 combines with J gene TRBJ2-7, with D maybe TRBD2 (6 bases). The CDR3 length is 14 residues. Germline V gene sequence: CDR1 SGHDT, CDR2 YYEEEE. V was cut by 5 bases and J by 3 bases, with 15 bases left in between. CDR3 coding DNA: TGTGCCAGCAGTCGGGACTTAGGGTACTACGAGCAGTACTTC. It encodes CASSRDLGYYEQYF.

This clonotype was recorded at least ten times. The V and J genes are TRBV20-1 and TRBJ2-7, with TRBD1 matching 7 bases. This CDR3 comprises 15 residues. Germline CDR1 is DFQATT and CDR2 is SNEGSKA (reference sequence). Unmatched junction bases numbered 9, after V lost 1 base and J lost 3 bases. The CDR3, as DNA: TGCAGTGCTAGAGCATTCCCAGGGGGAAACTACGAGCAGTACTTC. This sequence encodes CSARAFPGGNYEQYF.

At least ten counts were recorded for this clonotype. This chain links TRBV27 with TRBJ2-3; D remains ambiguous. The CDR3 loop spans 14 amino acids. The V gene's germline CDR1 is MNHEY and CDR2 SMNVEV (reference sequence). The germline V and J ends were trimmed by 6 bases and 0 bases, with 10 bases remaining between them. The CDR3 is CASSWGRSTDTQYF. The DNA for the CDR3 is TGTGCCAGCAGCTGGGGTAGAAGCACAGATACGCAGTATTTT.

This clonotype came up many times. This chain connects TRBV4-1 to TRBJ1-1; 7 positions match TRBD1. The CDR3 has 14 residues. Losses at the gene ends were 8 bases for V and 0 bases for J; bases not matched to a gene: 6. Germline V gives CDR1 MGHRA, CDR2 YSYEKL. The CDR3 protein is CASATGHVNTEAFF. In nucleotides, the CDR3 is TGCGCCAGCGCGACAGGGCATGTGAACACTGAAGCTTTCTTT.

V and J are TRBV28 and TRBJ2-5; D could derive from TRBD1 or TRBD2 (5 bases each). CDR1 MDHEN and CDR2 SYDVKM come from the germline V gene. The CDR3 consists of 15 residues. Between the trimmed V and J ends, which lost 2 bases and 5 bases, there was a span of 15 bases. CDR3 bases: TGTGCCAGCAGTTTAGTGGGGACGAGGACGGAGACCCAGTACTTC. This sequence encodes CASSLVGTRTETQYF.

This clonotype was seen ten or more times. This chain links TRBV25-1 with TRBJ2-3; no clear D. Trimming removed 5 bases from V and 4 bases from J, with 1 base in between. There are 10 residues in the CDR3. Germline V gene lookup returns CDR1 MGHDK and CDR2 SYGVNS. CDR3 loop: CASSPDTQYF. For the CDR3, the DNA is TGTGCCAGCAGTCCAGATACGCAGTATTTT.

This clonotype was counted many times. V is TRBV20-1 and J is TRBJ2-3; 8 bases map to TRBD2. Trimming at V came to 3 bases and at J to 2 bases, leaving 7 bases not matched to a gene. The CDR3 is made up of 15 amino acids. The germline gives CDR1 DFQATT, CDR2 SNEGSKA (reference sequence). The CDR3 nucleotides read TGCAGTGCTAGTCCCAGCGGGGGTTACACAGATACGCAGTATTTT. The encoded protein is CSASPSGGYTDTQYF.

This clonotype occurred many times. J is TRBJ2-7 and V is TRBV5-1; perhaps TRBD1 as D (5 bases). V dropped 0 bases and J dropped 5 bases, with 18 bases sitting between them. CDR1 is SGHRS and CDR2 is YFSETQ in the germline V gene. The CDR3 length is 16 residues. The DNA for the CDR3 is TGCGCCAGCAGCTTGGGTGGCAGGGAAACTAACCACGAGCAGTACTTC. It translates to CASSLGGRETNHEQYF. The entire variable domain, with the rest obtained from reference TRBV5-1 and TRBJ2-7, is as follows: KAGVTQTPRYLIKTRGQQVTLSCSPISGHRSVSWYQQTPGQGLQFLFEYFSETQRNKGNFPGRFSGRQFSNSRSEMNVSTLELGDSALYLCASSLGGRETNHEQYFGPGTRLTVT.

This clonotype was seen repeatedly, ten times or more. DNA of the CDR3: TGCAGTGCTAGATCGGGCGGTCCGTCGGATACGCAGTATTTT. It translates to CSARSGGPSDTQYF. The chain uses TRBV20-1 and TRBJ2-3; D is uncertain. Trimming removed 2 bases at V and 6 bases at J, with 15 bases between. This CDR3 contains 14 residues. Germline loops: CDR1 DFQATT, CDR2 SNEGSKA (reference sequence).

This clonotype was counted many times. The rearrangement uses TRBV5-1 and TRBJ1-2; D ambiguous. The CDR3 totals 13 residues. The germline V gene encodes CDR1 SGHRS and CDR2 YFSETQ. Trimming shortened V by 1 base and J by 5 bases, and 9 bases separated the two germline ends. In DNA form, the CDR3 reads TGCGCCAGCAGCTTGCGGGAAGGGTATGGCTACACCTTC. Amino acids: CASSLREGYGYTF.

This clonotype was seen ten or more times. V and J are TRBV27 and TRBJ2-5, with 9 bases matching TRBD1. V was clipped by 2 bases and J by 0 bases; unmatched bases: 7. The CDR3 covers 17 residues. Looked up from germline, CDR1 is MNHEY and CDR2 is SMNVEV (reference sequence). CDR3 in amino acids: CASSLRTGQGYQETQYF. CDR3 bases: TGTGCCAGCAGTTTAAGAACGGGACAGGGCTACCAAGAGACCCAGTACTTC.

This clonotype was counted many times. The CDR3 nucleotides are TGTGCCAGCAGTCCGGACAGAGCCCAAGAGACCCAGTACTTC. Its protein is CASSPDRAQETQYF. The V and J genes are TRBV12-3 or TRBV12-4 and TRBJ2-5; D is possibly TRBD1 (6 bases). The CDR3 length is 14 residues. V dropped 5 bases and J dropped 1 base, with 11 bases sitting between them.